Below, 4 T cell receptor beta chains from the same sample are listed, as sequenced in a study of tumor-infiltrating lymphocytes in primary liver carcinoma. In addition to blood RNA drawn from unsorted whole blood, germline DNA was extracted. The investigators made TCR beta cDNA from approximately 500 ng total RNA, using a constant-region primer. What produced the TCR beta libraries was three nested multiplex PCR rounds using slightly modified ARM-PCR. Primers for the first two PCR rounds were TRBV1-TRBV30 forward primers and a C-beta reverse primer (roughly 10 cycles per round). One entry per CDR3 protein, called by TCRdb with MiXCR from the multiplex PCR reads. This table holds approximately 330,000 distinct CDR3 sequences, almost 65% found once. Sequenced sample: peripheral blood. These receptor sequences come from a man aged 35-49 years with primary liver carcinoma and hepatitis B virus infection.

The sample holds one count of this clonotype. The genes are TRBV11-2 and TRBJ1-1; D is unclear. The V and J ends lost 5 bases and 11 bases respectively, with 18 bases between them. The CDR3 sequence is 13 residues long. The germline V gene has CDR1 SGHAT and CDR2 FQNNGV. In nucleotides, the CDR3 is TGTGCCAGCAGCCCTAATCCCGTCCTCGGTGCTTTCTTT. Amino acid sequence: CASSPNPVLGAFF.

The gene calls are TRBV5-4 and TRBJ2-3; D is unresolved. Germline V gene lookup returns CDR1 SGHNT and CDR2 YYREEE (reference sequence). The CDR3 sequence is 13 residues long. Trimming left V 5 bases short and J 4 bases short, with 11 bases between. The CDR3 is CASRSPKSDTQYF. DNA for the CDR3: TGTGCCAGCAGATCGCCGAAGTCAGATACGCAGTATTTT. The variable domain in full, with the rest retrieved from reference TRBV5-4 and TRBJ2-3, is ETGVTQSPTHLIKTRGQQVTLRCSSQSGHNTVSWYQQALGQGPQFIFQYYREEENGRGNFPPRFSGLQFPNYSSELNVNALELDDSALYLCASRSPKSDTQYFGPGTRLTVL.

This clonotype has only one observation. V usage is TRBV30 and J usage is TRBJ1-5, with 8 bases matching TRBD1. CDR3 size: 15 residues. V shed 2 bases, J shed 0 bases, and the junction held 3 bases outside the gene matches. Germline V lookup: CDR1 GTSNPN, CDR2 SVGIG (reference sequence). CDR3 in DNA: TGTGCCTGGAGTACGGGACAGGTTAGCAATCAGCCCCAGCATTTT. Translation gives CAWSTGQVSNQPQHF.

In the case of this clonotype: One end of the junction is discordant with germline, which a read error may explain. The chain employs TRBV6-1 and TRBJ2-3; D might be TRBD2 (5 bases). This CDR3 has 14 amino acids. Per germline, CDR1 MNHNS and CDR2 SASEGT. As DNA, the CDR3 is TGTGCCTGCAGTGAACCCGGCGGGCGGGATACGCAGTATTTT. Protein sequence: CACSEPGGRDTQYF.